Below, one T cell receptor beta chain is given with its context. Antigen: not known. The germline CDR1 and CDR2 sequences are LGHNA and YSLEER. The CDR3 contains 15 residues. With V trimmed by 6 bases and J by 6 bases, 10 bases remained unmatched. TCRdb keeps only in-frame clones here, not all; method: immunoSEQ multiplex PCR. The profile shows some 75,000 clones, around nine tenths of them singletons. The record originates from a study of OX40 agonist ivuxolimab in advanced cancers. Study-level points and caveats: Expanded clones were, on average, more numerous in CD8+ T cells than in CD4+.

The receptor's source is an adult with an advanced solid tumor such as melanoma, head and neck, liver or kidney cancer. This chain joins TRBV4-3 and TRBJ1-3; 8 bases match TRBD1. This material consisted of CD4+ or CD8+ T cells sorted from blood, taken in a trial of the OX40 agonist ivuxolimab. CDR3 bases: TGCGCCAGCAGTCTCGGACAGGGAGTGTTAAACACCATATATTTT. Its translation is CASSLGQGVLNTIYF.